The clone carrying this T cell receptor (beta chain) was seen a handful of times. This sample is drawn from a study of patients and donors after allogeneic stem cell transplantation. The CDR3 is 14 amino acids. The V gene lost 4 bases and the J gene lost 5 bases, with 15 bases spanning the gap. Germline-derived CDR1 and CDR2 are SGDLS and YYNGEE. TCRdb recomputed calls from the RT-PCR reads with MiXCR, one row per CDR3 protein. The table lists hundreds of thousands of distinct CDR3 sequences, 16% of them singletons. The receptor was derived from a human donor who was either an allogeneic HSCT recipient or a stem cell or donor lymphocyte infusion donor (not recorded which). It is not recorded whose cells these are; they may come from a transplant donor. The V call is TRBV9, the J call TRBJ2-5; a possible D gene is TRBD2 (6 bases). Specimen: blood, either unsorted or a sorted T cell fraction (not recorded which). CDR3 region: CASSPAGGTETQYF. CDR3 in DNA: TGTGCCAGCAGCCCAGCCGGGGGTACCGAGACCCAGTACTTC. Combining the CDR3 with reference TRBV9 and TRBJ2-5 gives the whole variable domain DSGVTQTPKHLITATGQRVTLRCSPRSGDLSVYWYQQSLDQGLQFLIQYYNGEERAKGNILERFSAQQFPDLHSELNLSSLELGDSALYFCASSPAGGTETQYFGPGTRLLVL.